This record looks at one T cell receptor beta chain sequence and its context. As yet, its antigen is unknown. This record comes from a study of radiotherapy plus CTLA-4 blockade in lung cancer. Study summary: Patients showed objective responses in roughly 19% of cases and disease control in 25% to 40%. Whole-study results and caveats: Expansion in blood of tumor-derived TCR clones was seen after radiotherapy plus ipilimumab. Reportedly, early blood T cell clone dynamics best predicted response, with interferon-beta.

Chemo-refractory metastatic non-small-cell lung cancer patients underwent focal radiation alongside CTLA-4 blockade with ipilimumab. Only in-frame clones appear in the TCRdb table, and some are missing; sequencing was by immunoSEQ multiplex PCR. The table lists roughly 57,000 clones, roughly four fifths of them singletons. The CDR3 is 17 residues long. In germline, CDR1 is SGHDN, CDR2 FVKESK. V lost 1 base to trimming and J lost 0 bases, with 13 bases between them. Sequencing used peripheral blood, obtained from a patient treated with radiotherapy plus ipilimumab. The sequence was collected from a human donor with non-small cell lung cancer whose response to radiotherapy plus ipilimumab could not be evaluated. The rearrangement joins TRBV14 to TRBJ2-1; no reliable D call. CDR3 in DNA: TGTGCCAGCAGCCAAGTCAAATCGTCTAGCTCCTACAATGAGCAGTTCTTC. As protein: CASSQVKSSSSYNEQFF.